These 27 T cell receptor beta chains originate from one sample sequenced in a study of somatic mutations in cytotoxic T cells in rheumatoid arthritis. Assay used: immunoSEQ multiplex PCR; TCRdb lists only in-frame clones, some missing. The sample consists of 18,000 or so clones, around 67% of them appearing once. Sequenced material: CD8+ T cells sorted from blood. Receptors were obtained from a woman aged 55-70 years in good health.

In nucleotides, the CDR3 is TGTGCCAGCAGCTTGACTAGCTTCTACAATGAGCAGTTCTTC. It yields the protein CASSLTSFYNEQFF. The genes are TRBV11-2 and TRBJ2-1; 7 positions match TRBD2. V trimming: 3 bases; J trimming: 3 bases; junction bases outside the gene matches: 2. Germline CDR1 reads SGHAT; CDR2 reads FQNNGV. The CDR3 runs to 14 residues.

This rearrangement joins TRBV5-6 to TRBJ2-1, with 9 bases fitting TRBD2. The germline V gene has CDR1 SGHDT and CDR2 YYEEEE. The ends lost 0 bases at V and 9 bases at J; junction bases unmatched: 1. This CDR3 comprises 13 residues. The CDR3 bases are TGTGCCAGCAGCTTGGGGCGGGGGGGTGAGCAGTTCTTC. Translated, it gives CASSLGRGGEQFF.

The V and J genes are TRBV10-2 and TRBJ2-7; possible D gene TRBD2, 5 bases. Germline-derived CDR1 and CDR2 are WSHSY and SAAADI. The germline V and J ends were trimmed by 6 bases and 2 bases, with 14 bases remaining between them. The CDR3 is made up of 14 amino acids. CDR3 nucleotide sequence: TGCGCCAGCAGCGCCCGGGCGCGGGCCTACGAGCAGTACTTC. Amino acids: CASSARARAYEQYF.

The J gene is TRBJ2-2, the V gene TRBV29-1, with a weak D call TRBD2 (7 bases). V lost 6 bases, J lost 2 bases, and 13 bases lay in between. The CDR3 is 14 residues long. Germline assignment: CDR1 SQVTM and CDR2 ANQGSEA. The CDR3 here is CSVGGQGNTGELFF. The CDR3 DNA follows: TGCAGCGTGGGGGGGCAGGGAAACACCGGGGAGCTGTTTTTT.

This chain uses TRBV5-6 with TRBJ2-2; 7 bases are shared with TRBD1. The CDR3 totals 19 residues. Unmatched junction bases numbered 11, after V lost 0 bases and J lost 0 bases. The germline gives CDR1 SGHDT, CDR2 YYEEEE. The CDR3 is CASSLERQGWDTNTGELFF. The CDR3 DNA reads as TGTGCCAGCAGCTTGGAAAGACAGGGATGGGACACGAACACCGGGGAGCTGTTTTTT.

The chain carries TRBV11-3 and TRBJ2-3; TRBD2 matches at 11 bases. CDR1 is SGHNT, CDR2 YENEEA, per germline. J was trimmed by 2 bases and V by 5 bases; bases with no gene match: 6. CDR3 length: 16 residues. CDR3 DNA sequence: TGTGCCAGCAGCCCCACTAGCGGGGGACCCACAGATACGCAGTATTTT. Encoded protein: CASSPTSGGPTDTQYF.

The CDR3 sequence: CASSLENPGLSNQPQHF. The CDR3 bases are TGTGCCAGCAGCTTAGAAAACCCAGGGCTGAGCAATCAGCCCCAGCATTTT. The chain recombines TRBV7-6 with TRBJ1-5; maybe TRBD1 (5 bases). The ends were cut back, 1 base at V and 1 base at J, with 14 bases in the middle. Germline V gene sequence: CDR1 SGHVS, CDR2 FNYEAQ. The CDR3 has 17 amino acids.

The genes are TRBV6-6 and TRBJ2-5, with D possibly TRBD1 on 5 matching bases. The V gene's germline CDR1 is MNHNY and CDR2 SVGAGI (reference sequence). The CDR3 contains 14 residues. V lost 2 bases and J 1 base, leaving 8 bases between the germline ends. CDR3 coding DNA: TGTGCCAGCAGTTACGTAACAGGCCAAGAGACCCAGTACTTC. Translating it yields CASSYVTGQETQYF.

The chain combines TRBV7-9 with TRBJ1-1; D not resolved. Germline loops: CDR1 SEHNR, CDR2 FQNEAQ (reference sequence). Trimming stripped 7 bases from V and 6 bases from J, with 12 bases between. The CDR3 length is 12 residues. This CDR3 is CASIREGAEAFF. CDR3 DNA: TGTGCCAGCATTCGGGAAGGCGCTGAAGCTTTCTTT.

The chain couples TRBV27 to TRBJ1-1; D uncertain. The ends were cut back, 0 bases at V and 1 base at J, with 9 bases in the middle. CDR3 size: 15 residues. Germline assignment: CDR1 MNHEY and CDR2 SMNVEV (reference sequence). DNA for the CDR3: TGTGCCAGCAGTTTATCGAGAGGCGGGAACACTGAAGCTTTCTTT. Encoded protein: CASSLSRGGNTEAFF.

V and J are TRBV27 and TRBJ2-1, with 11 bases fitting TRBD2. The CDR3 extends over 15 amino acids. The junction had 10 bases not matched to a gene; V was cut back by 7 bases and J by 8 bases. Germline V CDR1 and CDR2: MNHEY, SMNVEV (reference sequence). The CDR3 here is CASTLLAGGVDEQFF. The CDR3 DNA sequence: TGTGCCAGCACCCTCCTAGCGGGAGGTGTGGATGAGCAGTTCTTC.

This chain links TRBV4-1 with TRBJ2-7; D possibly uses TRBD1 or TRBD2 (6 bases each). Trimming cost V 2 bases and J 6 bases, with 14 bases left between them. Germline V gene sequence: CDR1 MGHRA, CDR2 YSYEKL. The CDR3 contains 14 residues. CDR3 bases: TGCGCCAGCAGCCAATGGAGGGGGGACGGCGAGCAGTACTTC. It specifies CASSQWRGDGEQYF.

The V gene is TRBV27, the J gene TRBJ2-7; D is unclear. V lost 0 bases and J lost 0, with 12 bases in between. The germline CDR1 and CDR2 sequences are MNHEY and SMNVEV (reference sequence). The CDR3 contains 16 residues. Here the CDR3 reads CASSLSVARSSYEQYF. The CDR3 DNA is TGTGCCAGCAGTTTATCGGTGGCGCGTAGCTCCTACGAGCAGTACTTC.

This clone appeared a few times. This chain links TRBV5-4 with TRBJ2-7; unclear D gene. Trimming removed 4 bases at V and 5 bases at J, with 13 bases between. The CDR3 is 13 amino acids. From germline, CDR1 is SGHNT and CDR2 YYREEE (reference sequence). The CDR3 loop reads CASSLSIQNEQYF. CDR3 sequence (DNA): TGTGCCAGCAGCCTATCTATCCAGAACGAGCAGTACTTC.

This clone came up a few times. The rearrangement joins TRBV9 to TRBJ1-1; D remains unclear. V was trimmed by 0 bases and J by 8 bases, leaving 8 bases between them. The CDR3 contains 12 residues. Germline-derived CDR1 and CDR2 are SGDLS and YYNGEE. CDR3 DNA: TGTGCCAGCAGCGTAGGGTCAGGAGAAGCTTTCTTT. It yields the protein CASSVGSGEAFF.

The gene calls are TRBV27 and TRBJ1-5; TRBD1 matches 12 bases. The CDR3 runs 17 residues. From germline, CDR1 is MNHEY and CDR2 SMNVEV (reference sequence). V trimming: 0 bases; J trimming: 6 bases; junction bases outside the gene matches: 6. The CDR3 loop reads CASSLSVGQGAGQPQHF. CDR3 bases: TGTGCCAGCAGTTTATCGGTGGGACAGGGGGCCGGTCAGCCCCAGCATTTT.

The rearrangement uses TRBV5-4 and TRBJ2-7, with D perhaps matching TRBD1 (6 bases). Germline V gene sequence: CDR1 SGHNT, CDR2 YYREEE (reference sequence). There are 15 residues in the CDR3. Trimming shortened V by 1 base and J by 3 bases, and 14 bases separated the two germline ends. As DNA, the CDR3 is TGTGCCAGCAGCTTGAAGCAGGGGAGCCACTACGAGCAGTACTTC. Its protein is CASSLKQGSHYEQYF.

This clone was detected only once. V gene TRBV2 combines with J gene TRBJ2-7; 7 positions agree with TRBD2. CDR3 length: 14 residues. V lost 6 bases to trimming and J lost 2 bases; unmatched junction nucleotides: 7. Looked up from germline, CDR1 is SNHLY and CDR2 is FYNNEI. The CDR3 here is CASSGGTEPYEQYF. CDR3 sequence (DNA): TGTGCCAGCAGCGGGGGGACGGAACCCTACGAGCAGTACTTC.

This chain connects TRBV6-5 to TRBJ1-1; possibly TRBD1 for D (5 bases). The V end was cut by 0 bases, the J end by 6 bases, with 14 bases between. The CDR3 spans 15 residues. Germline CDR1 is MNHEY and CDR2 is SVGAGI. The CDR3 loop is CASSYSPGEGAEAFF. DNA for the CDR3: TGTGCCAGCAGTTACTCGCCGGGGGAAGGTGCTGAAGCTTTCTTT.

This chain joins TRBV5-6 and TRBJ2-7; 11 bases match TRBD2. This CDR3 is built from 14 residues. CDR1 and CDR2 from the germline V gene are SGHDT and YYEEEE. Unmatched junction bases numbered 5, after V lost 6 bases and J lost 3 bases. The CDR3 DNA reads TGTGCCAGCACCCCGGGACTAGCGGACTACGAGCAGTACTTC. Protein product: CASTPGLADYEQYF. Full variable domain (remainder filled in from reference TRBV5-6 and TRBJ2-7): DAGVTQSPTHLIKTRGQQVTLRCSPKSGHDTVSWYQQALGQGPQFIFQYYEEEERQRGNFPDRFSGHQFPNYSSELNVNALLLGDSALYLCASTPGLADYEQYFGPGTRLTVT.

This clone was observed a handful of times. The V and J genes are TRBV4-2 and TRBJ2-7; no clear D gene. Germline CDR1 is LGHNA and CDR2 is YNFKEQ. The CDR3 has 14 amino acids. Trimming stripped 4 bases from V and 4 bases from J, with 14 bases between. The CDR3 loop reads CASSLRLSGYEQYF. CDR3 DNA sequence: TGTGCCAGCAGCCTCCGATTATCGGGTTACGAGCAGTACTTC.

V is TRBV5-6 and J is TRBJ1-5, with 10 bases matching TRBD1. Germline V gives CDR1 SGHDT, CDR2 YYEEEE. The CDR3 runs 18 residues. J lost 2 bases, V lost 4 bases, and 12 bases had no gene match. CDR3 in amino acids: CASSPPRTGGRGNQPQHF. The CDR3 coding sequence is TGTGCCAGCAGCCCTCCGAGGACAGGGGGTCGGGGCAATCAGCCCCAGCATTTT.

The chain carries TRBV5-1 and TRBJ2-1; 7 bases map to TRBD2. V dropped 2 bases and J dropped 2; count of bases not matched to a gene: 4. The CDR3 totals 15 residues. The germline V gene has CDR1 SGHRS and CDR2 YFSETQ. The CDR3 region has the DNA TGCGCCAGCAGCTTAGCGGGGACCGCCTACAATGAGCAGTTCTTC. It encodes CASSLAGTAYNEQFF.

V and J are TRBV6-5 and TRBJ1-2, with D hard to call. Trimming removed 0 bases from V and 6 bases from J, with 11 bases in between. The CDR3 runs 14 residues. From germline, CDR1 is MNHEY and CDR2 SVGAGI. In DNA, the CDR3 is TGTGCCAGCAGTTACTCCGGGTCTAGGGATGGCTACACCTTC. Its translation: CASSYSGSRDGYTF.

The J gene is TRBJ2-7, the V gene TRBV7-9, with D unclear. Germline V lookup: CDR1 SEHNR, CDR2 FQNEAQ (reference sequence). This CDR3 contains 13 residues. Trimming removed 7 bases at V and 3 bases at J, with 13 bases between. DNA for the CDR3: TGTGCCAGCAAAGTGGACGGAGACTACGAGCAGTACTTC. Translation: CASKVDGDYEQYF.

In its sample, this clone was seen once. V gene TRBV6-5 combines with J gene TRBJ1-1, with 7 nucleotides matching TRBD1. Trimming at V came to 6 bases and at J to 2 bases, leaving 3 bases not matched to a gene. The CDR3 sequence is 13 residues long. CDR1 is MNHEY, CDR2 SVGAGI, per germline. The CDR3 spells CASSRQGNTEAFF. The CDR3 region has the DNA TGTGCCAGCAGCCGACAGGGTAACACTGAAGCTTTCTTT.

The V and J genes are TRBV27 and TRBJ2-7; a weak D match, TRBD2 (6 bases). V was pared by 3 bases and J by 2 bases, with 11 bases between. CDR3 size: 14 residues. CDR1 MNHEY and CDR2 SMNVEV come from the germline V gene (reference sequence). The CDR3 spells CASSFGSSAYEQYF. The DNA for the CDR3 is TGTGCCAGCAGTTTCGGGAGCTCGGCCTACGAGCAGTACTTC.